This TCR beta chain was obtained from a study of cytomegalovirus exposure and HLA in healthy donors. With 60 Vbeta and 13 Jbeta primers, the PCR was carried out. Measured with immunoSEQ multiplex PCR; TCRdb has only the in-frame clones, and not every one. The table records around 150,000 clones, 70% to 80% of them present only once. Unrecorded for this donor was the CMV serostatus. Overall study findings and caveats: Trimming of TCR beta V- and J-genes showed a link, identified in a later analysis, to a missense DCLRE1C variant.

V was trimmed by 7 bases and J by 1 base, leaving 15 bases between them. Germline CDR1 is WSHSY and CDR2 is SAAADI. The CDR3 contains 15 residues. This clone has just one count. Its specificity is unknown. Input material: PBMCs. This clonotype was sampled from a human donor in good health. V is TRBV10-2 and J is TRBJ2-3; tentative D call: TRBD2 (6 bases). The CDR3: CASKPSGGGTDTQYF. The CDR3, as DNA: TGCGCCAGCAAGCCAAGCGGAGGGGGCACAGATACGCAGTATTTT.